The 31 T cell receptor beta chains below come from one sample, sequenced in a study of glioma-infiltrating T cells after dendritic cell vaccination. Libraries were prepared by immunoSEQ multiplex PCR; TCRdb keeps only in-frame clonotypes and omits some of them. The table includes 80,000 to 100,000 clones, over 60% detected once. The source material was blood, sampled before dendritic cell vaccination. The receptor set was obtained from a human donor with glioblastoma.

The chain has TRBV5-1 and TRBJ2-7, with 10 bases fitting TRBD2. The CDR3 runs to 16 residues. The ends lost 4 bases at V and 3 bases at J; junction bases unmatched: 10. Looked up from germline, CDR1 is SGHRS and CDR2 is YFSETQ. The CDR3 bases are TGCGCCAGCAGCCCGAACGGGCTAGCGGGAGTCTACGAGCAGTACTTC. Protein: CASSPNGLAGVYEQYF.

The chain couples TRBV5-4 to TRBJ2-1; D unresolved. Trimming pared 0 bases from V and 10 bases from J, leaving 14 bases between. The germline CDR1 and CDR2 sequences are SGHNT and YYREEE (reference sequence). The CDR3 spans 14 residues. CDR3 sequence reads: CASSLALGSREQFF. CDR3 sequence (DNA): TGTGCCAGCAGCTTGGCCCTCGGGTCCCGGGAGCAGTTCTTC. The whole variable domain, filled in from reference TRBV5-4 and TRBJ2-1, reads ETGVTQSPTHLIKTRGQQVTLRCSSQSGHNTVSWYQQALGQGPQFIFQYYREEENGRGNFPPRFSGLQFPNYSSELNVNALELDDSALYLCASSLALGSREQFFGPGTRLTVL.

The V and J genes are TRBV30 and TRBJ2-3; D is uncertain. In germline, CDR1 is GTSNPN, CDR2 SVGIG (reference sequence). V was cut by 2 bases and J by 2 bases, with 14 bases left in between. This CDR3 has 15 amino acids. CDR3 coding DNA: TGTGCCTGGAGTACGCGGAGTGGGTTCACAGATACGCAGTATTTT. It specifies CAWSTRSGFTDTQYF.

This sequence joins TRBV5-1 and TRBJ2-7; 7 bases align to TRBD2. CDR1 SGHRS and CDR2 YFSETQ come from the germline V gene. The ends lost 0 bases at V and 4 bases at J; junction bases unmatched: 10. The CDR3 contains 16 residues. The CDR3 nucleotides are TGCGCCAGCAGCTTGGCTGGACCCGGGACTACTTACGAGCAGTACTTC. Its protein product is CASSLAGPGTTYEQYF.

The chain recombines TRBV6-1 with TRBJ2-7; 10 positions agree with TRBD1. In germline, CDR1 is MNHNS, CDR2 SASEGT. V was pared by 5 bases and J by 2 bases, with 6 bases of the junction left unmatched. The CDR3 totals 15 residues. CDR3 protein: CASSRDRGPPYEQYF. CDR3 DNA: TGTGCCAGCAGTCGGGACAGGGGTCCTCCCTACGAGCAGTACTTC.

The V and J genes are TRBV2 and TRBJ2-7; the match to TRBD2 covers 7 bases. V was clipped by 7 bases and J by 2 bases; unmatched bases: 8. The CDR3 contains 14 residues. Germline CDR1 is SNHLY and CDR2 is FYNNEI. The CDR3 nucleotides are TGTGCCAGCAAGACGGGGGGAGGGCCCTACGAGCAGTACTTC. It encodes CASKTGGGPYEQYF. The full variable domain, rest sourced from reference TRBV2 and TRBJ2-7, is EPEVTQTPSHQVTQMGQEVILRCVPISNHLYFYWYRQILGQKVEFLVSFYNNEISEKSEIFDDQFSVERPDGSNFTLKIRSTKLEDSAMYFCASKTGGGPYEQYFGPGTRLTVT.

The rearrangement links TRBV2 to TRBJ1-4; 7 bases match TRBD1. This CDR3 is 14 amino acids long. Germline CDR1 and CDR2: SNHLY and FYNNEI. Trimming at V came to 7 bases and at J to 8 bases, leaving 10 bases not matched to a gene. In nucleotides, the CDR3 is TGTGCCAGCAAACGACAGGGAAACGAGGAAAAACTGTTTTTT. Residues: CASKRQGNEEKLFF. Using reference TRBV2 and TRBJ1-4 for the parts outside the CDR3, the full variable domain is EPEVTQTPSHQVTQMGQEVILRCVPISNHLYFYWYRQILGQKVEFLVSFYNNEISEKSEIFDDQFSVERPDGSNFTLKIRSTKLEDSAMYFCASKRQGNEEKLFFGSGTQLSVL.

This chain connects TRBV5-6 to TRBJ1-2; 11 nucleotides match TRBD1. From germline, CDR1 is SGHDT and CDR2 YYEEEE. The trim removed 1 base at V and 8 bases at J, leaving 10 bases unmatched. CDR3 length: 16 residues. The CDR3 bases are TGTGCCAGCAGCTTGCCTACGGACAGGGGGCTAAAGGGCTACACCTTC. Residues: CASSLPTDRGLKGYTF.

This sequence joins TRBV6-5 and TRBJ2-2; D ambiguous. The V and J ends lost 5 bases and 0 bases respectively, with 10 bases between them. Germline CDR1 and CDR2: MNHEY and SVGAGI. The CDR3 totals 15 residues. The CDR3 nucleotides are TGTGCCAGCAGTCTGAACTTCGCGAACACCGGGGAGCTGTTTTTT. Residues: CASSLNFANTGELFF.

This chain links TRBV5-4 with TRBJ2-5, with D possibly matching TRBD1 (6 bases). CDR3 length equals 13 residues. V dropped 4 bases and J dropped 2 bases, with 9 bases sitting between them. The germline V gene encodes CDR1 SGHNT and CDR2 YYREEE (reference sequence). CDR3 loop: CASSIGQQETQYF. CDR3 DNA sequence: TGTGCCAGCAGCATCGGACAGCAAGAGACCCAGTACTTC.

The rearrangement uses TRBV10-1 and TRBJ2-7, with D hard to call. V lost 8 bases to trimming and J lost 2 bases, with 13 bases between them. Per germline, CDR1 WNHNN and CDR2 SYGVQD (reference sequence). The CDR3 totals 13 residues. The CDR3 sequence is CASQRSGTYEQYF. CDR3 bases: TGCGCCAGCCAACGGAGTGGCACCTACGAGCAGTACTTC.

The chain carries TRBV15 and TRBJ2-1; 13 bases align to TRBD2. Germline V gene lookup returns CDR1 LNHNV and CDR2 YYDKDF (reference sequence). The CDR3 totals 15 residues. V lost 5 bases, J lost 9 bases, and 7 bases stayed unmatched. CDR3 sequence (DNA): TGTGCCACCAGCGTACTAGCGGGAGGGCCGGCTGAGCAGTTCTTC. Its translation: CATSVLAGGPAEQFF.

V usage is TRBV10-3 and J usage is TRBJ1-2; D perhaps matches TRBD1 (5 bases). The CDR3 runs 14 residues. Trimming took 2 bases from V and 1 from J, leaving 8 bases between them. The germline gives CDR1 ENHRY, CDR2 SYGVKD. The CDR3 region is CAISEGQINYGYTF. CDR3 DNA sequence: TGTGCCATCAGTGAGGGACAAATTAACTATGGCTACACCTTC.

This clone appeared a few times. The chain couples TRBV7-8 to TRBJ1-2, with TRBD1 matching over 8 bases. The CDR3 is made up of 17 amino acids. CDR1 and CDR2 from the germline V gene are SGHVS and FQNEAQ. J was trimmed by 0 bases and V by 5 bases; bases with no gene match: 11. CDR3 region: CASSMPHLTGANYGYTF. DNA for the CDR3: TGTGCCAGCAGCATGCCACACTTGACAGGGGCTAACTATGGCTACACCTTC.

J is TRBJ2-1 and V is TRBV13, with D possibly being TRBD2 (6 bases). Germline-derived CDR1 and CDR2 are PRHDT and FYEKMQ (reference sequence). CDR3 size: 13 residues. The V and J ends lost 5 bases and 7 bases respectively, with 12 bases between them. CDR3 nucleotides: TGTGCCAGCAGCGGGGGGTGGGGGAATGAGCAGTTCTTC. This sequence encodes CASSGGWGNEQFF.

The CDR3 reads CASRVYGLDSNTGELFF. The CDR3 DNA follows: TGTGCCAGCAGAGTTTACGGACTAGACTCGAACACCGGGGAGCTGTTTTTT. The genes are TRBV28 and TRBJ2-2; 7 bases match TRBD2. CDR3 size: 17 residues. Trimming removed 6 bases from V and 0 bases from J; junction bases left unmatched: 10. Germline V gene lookup returns CDR1 MDHEN and CDR2 SYDVKM.

The chain carries TRBV5-1 and TRBJ2-7; D uncertain. Germline V gene sequence: CDR1 SGHRS, CDR2 YFSETQ. Trimming removed 4 bases from V and 0 bases from J, with 5 bases in between. This CDR3 contains 12 residues. The CDR3 DNA is TGCGCCAGCAGCCCTCCCTCCTACGAGCAGTACTTC. It is translated as CASSPPSYEQYF.

The rearrangement links TRBV27 to TRBJ2-7; TRBD2 matches at 10 bases. Germline trimming cut 6 bases from V and 0 bases from J; bases unmatched to any gene: 5. This CDR3 is 15 amino acids long. The germline V gene has CDR1 MNHEY and CDR2 SMNVEV (reference sequence). The CDR3 bases are TGTGCCAGCAGAGAAGGACTAGCGGCCTCCTACGAGCAGTACTTC. Translation: CASREGLAASYEQYF.

This sequence joins TRBV10-1 and TRBJ1-1; D gene ambiguous. Germline V gene data show CDR1 as WNHNN and CDR2 as SYGVQD (reference sequence). This CDR3 region has 13 residues. V lost 5 bases, J lost 5 bases, and 12 bases lay in between. The CDR3 coding sequence is TGCGCCAGCAGTCCAGTACGGGGAACTGAAGCTTTCTTT. Encoded protein: CASSPVRGTEAFF.

J is TRBJ1-2 and V is TRBV6-1; perhaps TRBD1 as D (6 bases). This CDR3 contains 15 residues. Germline lookup yields CDR1 MNHNS and CDR2 SASEGT. V gave up 6 bases and J gave up 6 bases, with 20 bases separating them. Here the CDR3 DNA reads TGTGCCAGCAGCCCTCTAGGGGGTTTCTGGGATGGCTACACCTTC. Amino acids: CASSPLGGFWDGYTF.

The rearrangement joins TRBV2 to TRBJ2-1; D is undetermined. Trimming shortened V by 6 bases and J by 9 bases, and 15 bases separated the two germline ends. This CDR3 spans 13 amino acids. CDR1 is SNHLY and CDR2 is FYNNEI in the germline V gene. The CDR3 DNA reads as TGTGCCAGCAGACCAAGCCCTATTTTTGAGCAGTTCTTC. It translates to CASRPSPIFEQFF.

As regards this clone: The same CDR3 arises from other DNA sequences in this sample as well. The V call is TRBV5-1, the J call TRBJ1-2, with D possibly TRBD1 on 5 matching bases. Germline lookup yields CDR1 SGHRS and CDR2 YFSETQ. CDR3 size: 13 residues. The V and J ends lost 0 bases and 3 bases respectively, with 6 bases between them. The CDR3 bases are TGCGCCAGCAGCTTGGAAGGGGACTATGGCTACACCTTC. It codes for CASSLEGDYGYTF.

The chain employs TRBV30 and TRBJ2-3, with 7 bases aligning to TRBD2. Germline V gene lookup returns CDR1 GTSNPN and CDR2 SVGIG (reference sequence). This CDR3 comprises 19 residues. V dropped 5 bases and J dropped 0; count of bases not matched to a gene: 20. The CDR3: CAWSRGRALTTPSTDTQYF. CDR3 nucleotide sequence: TGTGCCTGGTCTCGTGGGAGGGCTTTAACGACCCCTAGCACAGATACGCAGTATTTT.

The rearrangement uses TRBV5-1 and TRBJ1-1; tentative D call: TRBD1 (6 bases). The CDR3 covers 15 residues. The V end was cut by 0 bases, the J end by 7 bases, with 16 bases between. Germline V gene sequence: CDR1 SGHRS, CDR2 YFSETQ. This CDR3 reads CASSLGGHGYGEAFF. DNA of the CDR3: TGCGCCAGCAGCTTGGGGGGACACGGATATGGTGAAGCTTTCTTT.

The V call is TRBV30, the J call TRBJ1-2; D is ambiguous. Trimming pared 4 bases from V and 5 bases from J, leaving 17 bases between. Germline lookup yields CDR1 GTSNPN and CDR2 SVGIG (reference sequence). This CDR3 comprises 14 residues. In DNA, the CDR3 is TGTGCCTGGAACCGAGAGAGGGTCCGTTATGGCTACACCTTC. Translating it yields CAWNRERVRYGYTF.

The rearrangement links TRBV5-1 to TRBJ2-3; 9 bases fit TRBD2. Germline CDR1 SGHRS, CDR2 YFSETQ. This CDR3 spans 19 amino acids. V was clipped by 0 bases and J by 6 bases; unmatched bases: 17. The CDR3, as DNA: TGCGCCAGCAGCTTGGGGGAATTAGCGGGGGTTTACGGTGATGATACGCAGTATTTT. Protein: CASSLGELAGVYGDDTQYF.

A few counts support this clone. J is TRBJ2-2 and V is TRBV10-1, with 12 bases identical to TRBD2. The CDR3 extends over 17 amino acids. CDR1 WNHNN and CDR2 SYGVQD come from the germline V gene (reference sequence). The V gene end was trimmed by 3 bases and the J gene end by 5 bases; junction bases not matched to a gene: 7. The CDR3 nucleotides read TGCGCCAGCAGTGATAAGGGCGGACTAGCGGGAACCGGGGAGCTGTTTTTT. Its protein product is CASSDKGGLAGTGELFF.

The chain links TRBV11-2 to TRBJ2-5, with D possibly matching TRBD1 (5 bases). The V gene lost 1 base and the J gene lost 3 bases, with 12 bases spanning the gap. The CDR3 spans 15 residues. Germline loops: CDR1 SGHAT, CDR2 FQNNGV. CDR3 DNA: TGTGCCAGCAGCTTAGGTGGTGGGGCAGAAGAGACCCAGTACTTC. It is translated as CASSLGGGAEETQYF.

The gene calls are TRBV6-5 and TRBJ2-3, with TRBD2 matching 10 bases. From germline, CDR1 is MNHEY and CDR2 SVGAGI. V was clipped by 2 bases and J by 6 bases; unmatched bases: 2. This CDR3 has 14 amino acids. In DNA form, the CDR3 reads TGTGCCAGCAGTTACGGGACTAGCGTGGATACGCAGTATTTT. Amino acid sequence: CASSYGTSVDTQYF.

The chain combines TRBV9 with TRBJ2-7, with a weak D call TRBD2 (6 bases). The CDR3 sequence is 14 residues long. V lost 0 bases to trimming and J lost 4 bases, with 11 bases between them. The germline V gene encodes CDR1 SGDLS and CDR2 YYNGEE. The CDR3 region has the DNA TGTGCCAGCAGCGTAGGGACGGAGGGGTACGAGCAGTACTTC. This codes for CASSVGTEGYEQYF.

The chain uses TRBV5-6 and TRBJ1-2; TRBD1 agrees at 7 bases. The length of the CDR3 is 15 residues. CDR1 is SGHDT and CDR2 is YYEEEE in the germline V gene. V trimming: 2 bases; J trimming: 7 bases; junction bases outside the gene matches: 11. The CDR3 reads CASSFVSPGGRGYTF. DNA for the CDR3: TGTGCCAGCAGCTTTGTTAGCCCAGGGGGTCGTGGCTACACCTTC. Drawing the rest from reference TRBV5-6 and TRBJ1-2, the complete variable domain is DAGVTQSPTHLIKTRGQQVTLRCSPKSGHDTVSWYQQALGQGPQFIFQYYEEEERQRGNFPDRFSGHQFPNYSSELNVNALLLGDSALYLCASSFVSPGGRGYTFGSGTRLTVV.